The subject of this entry is one T cell receptor (beta chain). Patients from Seattle were sampled longitudinally, starting during active infection. The data derive from a study of blood T cell repertoires in COVID-19. About the research overall: There were acute and convalescent COVID-19 samples, and they came from the United States, Italy and Spain.

The assay was immunoSEQ multiplex PCR, and TCRdb's table has in-frame clones only and misses some. The table lists over 85,000 clones, roughly 90% of them singletons. CDR3 length equals 13 residues. Per the germline V gene, CDR1 is MNHEY and CDR2 is SVGAGI. Trimming removed 4 bases from V and 13 bases from J, with 14 bases in between. This sequence joins TRBV6-5 and TRBJ1-6, with D perhaps matching TRBD1 (5 bases). The sample taken for sequencing was peripheral blood. The source of this sequence is a woman aged 45-65 years with COVID-19, enrolled during active disease. CDR3 sequence reads: CASSWNRGGPLHF. The DNA of the CDR3 is TGTGCCAGCAGTTGGAATAGGGGTGGTCCCCTCCACTTT.